The 31 T cell receptor beta chains below all came from one sample that was sequenced in a study of T cells after yellow fever vaccination. TCRdb itself ran the 5' RACE reads through MiXCR, one entry per CDR3 protein. The table includes 300,000 to 400,000 distinct CDR3 sequences, about 9.5% detected once. The sample here was PBMCs, taken on the day of the first yellow fever vaccination. The receptors shown here come from a man between 18 and 29 years old who received the YFV17D yellow fever vaccine.

In its sample, this clonotype was seen a few times. Here the CDR3 reads CASRSQGSPLHF. For the CDR3, the DNA is TGTGCCAGCAGGTCGCAGGGTTCACCCCTCCACTTT. The chain combines TRBV28 with TRBJ1-6; a possible D gene is TRBD1 (5 bases). Germline lookup yields CDR1 MDHEN and CDR2 SYDVKM. The CDR3 is 12 amino acids. V was shortened by 6 bases and J by 9 bases, with 9 bases between the two germline ends.

The genes are TRBV6-5 and TRBJ2-5; 10 bases line up with TRBD2. Germline V gives CDR1 MNHEY, CDR2 SVGAGI. The CDR3 is 14 amino acids. J was trimmed by 5 bases and V by 4 bases; bases with no gene match: 4. CDR3 sequence: CASSLGLAMETQYF. In nucleotides, the CDR3 is TGTGCCAGCAGTTTGGGACTAGCGATGGAGACCCAGTACTTC.

This clonotype showed up many times. The chain carries TRBV7-8 and TRBJ1-3; D perhaps matches TRBD1 (5 bases). Germline-derived CDR1 and CDR2 are SGHVS and FQNEAQ. The CDR3 is 15 amino acids. Trimming took 3 bases from V and 1 from J, leaving 10 bases between them. This CDR3 is CASSFGTVSGNTIYF. The CDR3 DNA follows: TGTGCCAGCAGCTTCGGGACGGTATCTGGAAACACCATATATTTT.

This clonotype appeared many times. The genes are TRBV6-4 and TRBJ2-3, with TRBD2 matching 8 bases. Trimming cost V 2 bases and J 1 base; bases outside gene matches: 2. Germline CDR1 and CDR2: MRHNA and SNTAGT. There are 15 residues in the CDR3. CDR3 in amino acids: CASSDEAGGTDTQYF. In nucleotides, the CDR3 is TGTGCCAGCAGTGACGAAGCGGGGGGCACAGATACGCAGTATTTT.

This clonotype was observed a handful of times. The chain has TRBV6-2 or TRBV6-3 and TRBJ2-5; tentatively, D is TRBD2 (5 bases). The germline V gene encodes CDR1 MNHEY and CDR2 SVGEGT. V lost 0 bases, J lost 4 bases, and 15 bases lay in between. CDR3 length: 16 amino acids. CDR3 DNA: TGTGCCAGCAGTTACTCCGCGAGGGCCGCAACAGAGACCCAGTACTTC. Translated: CASSYSARAATETQYF.

In this sample, this clonotype turned up a few times. This sequence joins TRBV5-6 and TRBJ2-2; D is unclear. CDR3 length: 15 amino acids. The germline V gene encodes CDR1 SGHDT and CDR2 YYEEEE. Trimming took off 3 bases at V and 4 bases at J, with 13 bases between the two ends. Written as DNA, the CDR3 is TGTGCCAGCAGCTCCGGGCGATTACCCACCGGGGAGCTGTTTTTT. Translated, it gives CASSSGRLPTGELFF.

This clonotype showed up just a few times. The V call is TRBV11-2, the J call TRBJ2-5, with 10 bases aligning to TRBD2. Germline CDR1 and CDR2: SGHAT and FQNNGV. The CDR3 is 19 amino acids. Trimming removed 5 bases from V and 4 bases from J; junction bases left unmatched: 19. The CDR3 protein is CASSPSSGASGGPRETQYF. The CDR3 nucleotides are TGTGCCAGCAGCCCTTCCTCGGGGGCTAGCGGGGGCCCCCGAGAGACCCAGTACTTC.

This clonotype has just a few counts. This chain joins TRBV29-1 and TRBJ2-1; the D is unclear. CDR1 and CDR2 (germline): SQVTM, ANQGSEA. Trimming removed 3 bases from V and 5 bases from J, with 11 bases in between. This CDR3 has 13 residues. The CDR3 here is CSVDRDFNNEQFF. DNA of the CDR3: TGCAGCGTTGACCGTGACTTCAACAATGAGCAGTTCTTC.

This clonotype occurred a few times. The chain employs TRBV2 and TRBJ2-7; D unclear. There are 13 residues in the CDR3. Germline lookup yields CDR1 SNHLY and CDR2 FYNNEI. Trimming removed 4 bases from V and 5 bases from J, with 12 bases in between. CDR3 residues: CASSVSAADEQYF. DNA for the CDR3: TGTGCCAGCAGTGTCTCTGCGGCGGACGAGCAGTACTTC.

The chain has TRBV4-1 and TRBJ2-7; D not certain. V dropped 1 base and J dropped 3 bases, with 10 bases sitting between them. This CDR3 has 14 amino acids. CDR1 is MGHRA and CDR2 is YSYEKL in the germline V gene. The CDR3 nucleotides read TGCGCCAGCAGCCAAGGGCAAGGTTACTACGAGCAGTACGTC. Its protein product is CASSQGQGYYEQYV.

A few counts support this clonotype. CDR3 region: CASSLTTGSEQYV. Written as DNA, the CDR3 is TGTGCCAGCAGCCTAACAACCGGGTCCGAGCAGTACGTC. V gene TRBV27 combines with J gene TRBJ2-7; D is unclear. Germline values: CDR1 MNHEY, CDR2 SMNVEV (reference sequence). The CDR3 consists of 13 residues. V lost 6 bases to trimming and J lost 6 bases, with 15 bases between them.

J is TRBJ2-2 and V is TRBV12-3 or TRBV12-4; TRBD1 matches at 9 bases. V trimming: 5 bases; J trimming: 4 bases; junction bases outside the gene matches: 8. The CDR3 is made up of 16 amino acids. The CDR3 reads CASSPTGGLTTGELFF. The CDR3 bases are TGTGCCAGCAGTCCGACAGGGGGTCTGACCACCGGGGAGCTGTTTTTT.

In this sample, this clonotype turned up a few times. The J gene is TRBJ1-1, the V gene TRBV6-1, with TRBD1 matching over 7 bases. CDR3 size: 15 residues. J lost 1 base, V lost 6 bases, and 8 bases had no gene match. Germline V lookup: CDR1 MNHNS, CDR2 SASEGT. The CDR3: CASSVPGGWNTEAFF. The CDR3 coding sequence is TGTGCCAGCAGCGTCCCAGGGGGATGGAACACTGAAGCTTTCTTT.

This clonotype has only a few counts. This sequence joins TRBV4-2 and TRBJ1-1; D might be TRBD1 (5 bases). Trimming pared 1 base from V and 7 bases from J, leaving 13 bases between. This CDR3 is built from 14 residues. In germline, CDR1 is LGHNA, CDR2 YNFKEQ. The CDR3 DNA is TGTGCCAGCAGCCAAGTAGGAGGGGATGGTGAAGCTTTCTTT. Translating it yields CASSQVGGDGEAFF.

The sample holds a few counts of this clonotype. The chain links TRBV6-5 to TRBJ1-1, with TRBD1 identical over 7 bases. Trimming took 0 bases from V and 4 from J; bases not matched to a gene: 5. CDR3 length: 15 amino acids. Germline V gene sequence: CDR1 MNHEY, CDR2 SVGAGI. The CDR3 region is CASSYSRQGSTEAFF. The CDR3 DNA is TGTGCCAGCAGTTACTCGAGACAGGGAAGCACTGAAGCTTTCTTT.

This clonotype was detected only a few times. The V call is TRBV6-1, the J call TRBJ2-1, with unresolved D. In germline, CDR1 is MNHNS, CDR2 SASEGT. Between the trimmed V and J ends, which lost 7 bases and 5 bases, there was a span of 15 bases. This CDR3 has 14 residues. CDR3 residues: CASKAVATNNEQFF. Here the CDR3 DNA reads TGTGCCAGCAAGGCTGTAGCCACCAACAATGAGCAGTTCTTC.

The chain uses TRBV28 and TRBJ2-7; D possibly corresponds to TRBD1 (6 bases). The germline V and J ends were trimmed by 1 base and 12 bases, with 19 bases remaining between them. The germline CDR1 and CDR2 sequences are MDHEN and SYDVKM. This CDR3 spans 14 amino acids. The chain's CDR3 is CASSLLSDSRGMYV. The CDR3 nucleotides read TGTGCCAGCAGTTTATTGTCGGACAGCCGAGGAATGTACGTC.

The genes are TRBV6-2 or TRBV6-3 and TRBJ1-1; D not resolved. The CDR3 length is 14 residues. CDR1 and CDR2 (germline): MNHEY, SVGEGT. Trimming left V 2 bases short and J 4 bases short, with 11 bases between. CDR3 residues: CASSYRGVGTEAFF. DNA for the CDR3: TGTGCCAGCAGTTACCGGGGTGTTGGCACTGAAGCTTTCTTT.

This clonotype turned up a few times. The chain links TRBV10-1 to TRBJ2-7; D might be TRBD2 (6 bases). This CDR3 is built from 13 residues. Trimming took off 6 bases at V and 3 bases at J, with 12 bases between the two ends. Germline V lookup: CDR1 WNHNN, CDR2 SYGVQD (reference sequence). Here the CDR3 DNA reads TGCGCCAGCAGGGAGGGAGACGGCTACGAGCAGTACTTC. It specifies CASREGDGYEQYF.

This clonotype was detected only a few times. The chain has TRBV4-1 and TRBJ1-5, with 8 bases that match TRBD1. This CDR3 contains 15 residues. Germline assignment: CDR1 MGHRA and CDR2 YSYEKL. The ends lost 4 bases at V and 5 bases at J; junction bases unmatched: 7. The CDR3 DNA reads as TGCGCCAGCAGCCTTAGGGACAGGTCCGATCAGCCCCAGCATTTT. Amino acid sequence: CASSLRDRSDQPQHF.

This rearrangement joins TRBV6-2 or TRBV6-3 to TRBJ2-7; no reliable D call. The CDR3 covers 12 residues. Trimming removed 2 bases from V and 6 bases from J, with 8 bases in between. Germline CDR1 MNHEY, CDR2 SVGEGT. The CDR3 DNA is TGTGCCAGCAGTTACCCCTCCAGCGAGCAGTACTTC. As protein: CASSYPSSEQYF.

CDR3 in amino acids: CASTAGGDTGELFF. CDR3 nucleotide sequence: TGCGCCAGCACGGCAGGGGGAGACACCGGGGAGCTGTTTTTT. The V gene is TRBV23-1, the J gene TRBJ2-2; 7 nucleotides match TRBD1. TRBV23-1 is noted as an ORF with a role that remains uncertain. This CDR3 is built from 14 residues. The J segment lost 3 bases and the V segment lost 7 bases, leaving 5 bases of the junction unmatched.

V and J are TRBV12-3 or TRBV12-4 and TRBJ1-1, with a possible D match to TRBD1 (6 bases). This CDR3 contains 14 residues. The V end lost 4 bases, the J end lost 5 bases, and 14 bases lay between the germline ends. CDR3 residues: CASSSGQWGTEAFF. The CDR3 nucleotides read TGTGCCAGCAGTTCCGGACAGTGGGGTACTGAAGCTTTCTTT.

This rearrangement joins TRBV5-1 to TRBJ2-1; 9 bases align to TRBD2. CDR3 length: 14 residues. The ends lost 5 bases at V and 7 bases at J; junction bases unmatched: 7. Per germline, CDR1 SGHRS and CDR2 YFSETQ. The CDR3 is CASRRAGGQNEQFF. The CDR3 DNA is TGCGCCAGCAGACGCGCGGGGGGGCAGAATGAGCAGTTCTTC.

This clonotype came up a few times. This chain uses TRBV3-1 with TRBJ1-5, with a tentative D call TRBD1 (5 bases). The CDR3 consists of 15 residues. The V end was cut by 0 bases, the J end by 7 bases, with 13 bases between. Germline loops: CDR1 LGHDT, CDR2 YNNKEL (reference sequence). In DNA, the CDR3 is TGTGCCAGCAGCCAAGATCACCGGGGGAGACAGCCCCAGCATTTT. This gives the protein CASSQDHRGRQPQHF.

Only a few counts were recorded for this clonotype. This rearrangement joins TRBV7-2 to TRBJ2-3; the match to TRBD2 covers 8 bases. With V trimmed by 1 base and J by 6 bases, 12 bases remained unmatched. CDR3 length: 17 amino acids. The V gene's germline CDR1 is SGHTA and CDR2 FQGNSA. CDR3 in DNA: TGTGCCAGCAGCTTAGTCGTGCGGGGGGTCCGGGGGGATACGCAGTATTTT. Its translation: CASSLVVRGVRGDTQYF.

This chain links TRBV7-3 with TRBJ1-6; D ambiguous. Germline V gene lookup returns CDR1 SGHTA and CDR2 FQGTGA. The CDR3 is 16 residues long. Trimming removed 5 bases at V and 6 bases at J, with 17 bases between. Here the CDR3 reads CASSLFGGEANSPLHF. In DNA form, the CDR3 reads TGTGCCAGCAGCCTTTTTGGCGGCGAGGCTAATTCACCCCTCCACTTT.

The chain couples TRBV5-1 to TRBJ1-5, with D possibly matching TRBD1 (6 bases). V was pared by 4 bases and J by 4 bases, with 15 bases between. The CDR3 contains 15 residues. Germline CDR1 and CDR2: SGHRS and YFSETQ. The CDR3 DNA reads as TGCGCCAGCAGCCCCGGGGGCCGTCCTAATCAGCCCCAGCATTTT. Amino acids: CASSPGGRPNQPQHF.

This clonotype was seen many times. DNA for the CDR3: TGCGCCAGCAGCTTCAAAGGGACGGAGACCCAGTACTTC. Translating gives CASSFKGTETQYF. V gene TRBV5-1 combines with J gene TRBJ2-5, with D perhaps given as TRBD1 or TRBD2 (5 bases each). Germline CDR1 SGHRS, CDR2 YFSETQ. The V and J ends lost 2 bases and 5 bases respectively, with 10 bases between them. The CDR3 runs to 13 residues.

CDR3 loop: CASSLAHLGEQYV. Here the CDR3 DNA reads TGTGCCAGCAGCTTAGCCCATCTGGGGGAGCAGTACGTC. V is TRBV7-2 and J is TRBJ2-7; D gene uncertain. CDR1 is SGHTA, CDR2 FQGNSA, per germline. V lost 0 bases and J lost 7, with 10 bases in between. The CDR3 has 13 residues.

This clonotype was picked up many times. The genes are TRBV12-3 or TRBV12-4 and TRBJ2-1; tentatively, D is TRBD2 (5 bases). CDR3 length: 17 amino acids. V dropped 2 bases and J dropped 2 bases, with 16 bases sitting between them. CDR3 loop: CASSLILAATPYNEQFF. In DNA form, the CDR3 reads TGTGCCAGCAGTTTAATCCTAGCCGCTACCCCCTACAATGAGCAGTTCTTC.